This entry features one T cell receptor beta chain sequence. Its antigen is not known. The data originate from a study of T cell responses to AZD1222 COVID-19 vaccine. The CDR3 consists of 17 residues. Trimming left V 1 base short and J 4 bases short, with 16 bases between. Germline V gene data show CDR1 as LGHNA and CDR2 as YNFKEQ. The study, taken as a whole, reports: White British donors predominated, females outnumbered males, and clonal diversity was possibly underestimated. Nearly half of spike-specific TCRs reportedly target unmutated variant regions. An increase in Spike-specific TCR breadth and depth was observed after two AZD1222 doses.

Clones were sequenced by immunoSEQ multiplex PCR, and TCRdb holds only the in-frame ones, with some missing. This table holds roughly 97,000 clones, over 90% found once. The origin of this receptor is an adult in good health. The chain recombines TRBV4-2 with TRBJ2-2; D is tentatively TRBD1 or TRBD2 (5 bases each). The starting material was peripheral blood, obtained on day 0 of AZD1222 vaccination. The CDR3 reads CASSQVTIRGTTGELFF. Here the CDR3 DNA reads TGTGCCAGCAGCCAAGTGACCATCAGAGGGACCACCGGGGAGCTGTTTTTT.